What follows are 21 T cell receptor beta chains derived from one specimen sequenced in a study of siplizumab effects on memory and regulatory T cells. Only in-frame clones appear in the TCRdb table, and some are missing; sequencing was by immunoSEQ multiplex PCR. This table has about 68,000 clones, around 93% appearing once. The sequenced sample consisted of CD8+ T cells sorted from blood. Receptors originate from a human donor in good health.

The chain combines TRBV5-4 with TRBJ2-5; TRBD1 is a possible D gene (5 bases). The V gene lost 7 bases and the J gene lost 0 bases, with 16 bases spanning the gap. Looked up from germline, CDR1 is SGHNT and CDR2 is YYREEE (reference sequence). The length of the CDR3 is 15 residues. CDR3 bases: TGTGCCAGCGGCACGCCAGGGCTGCACCAAGAGACCCAGTACTTC. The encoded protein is CASGTPGLHQETQYF.

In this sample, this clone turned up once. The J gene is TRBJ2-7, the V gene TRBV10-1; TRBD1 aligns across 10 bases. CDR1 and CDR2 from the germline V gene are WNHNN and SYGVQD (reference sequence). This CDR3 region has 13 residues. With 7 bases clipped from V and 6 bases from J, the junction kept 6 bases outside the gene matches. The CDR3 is CASTPGQGGEQYF. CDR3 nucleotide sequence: TGCGCCAGCACCCCTGGACAGGGGGGCGAGCAGTACTTC.

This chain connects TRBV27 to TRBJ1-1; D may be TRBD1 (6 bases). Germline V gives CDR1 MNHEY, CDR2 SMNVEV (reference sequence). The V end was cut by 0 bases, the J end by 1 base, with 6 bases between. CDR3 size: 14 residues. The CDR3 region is CASSLSTGNTEAFF. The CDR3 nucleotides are TGTGCCAGCAGTTTATCGACAGGGAACACTGAAGCTTTCTTT.

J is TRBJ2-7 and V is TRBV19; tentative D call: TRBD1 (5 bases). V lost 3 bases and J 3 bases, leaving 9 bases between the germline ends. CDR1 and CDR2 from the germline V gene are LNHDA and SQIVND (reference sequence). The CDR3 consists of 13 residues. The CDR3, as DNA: TGTGCCAGTAGTATGGGGCAGCTCTACGAGCAGTACTTC. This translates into CASSMGQLYEQYF. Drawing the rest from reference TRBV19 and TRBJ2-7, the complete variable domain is DGGITQSPKYLFRKEGQNVTLSCEQNLNHDAMYWYRQDPGQGLRLIYYSQIVNDFQKGDIAEGYSVSREKKESFPLTVTSAQKNPTAFYLCASSMGQLYEQYFGPGTRLTVT.

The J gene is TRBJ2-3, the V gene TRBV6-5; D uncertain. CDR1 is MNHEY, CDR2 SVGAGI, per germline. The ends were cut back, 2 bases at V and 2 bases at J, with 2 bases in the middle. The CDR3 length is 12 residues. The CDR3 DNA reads TGTGCCAGCAGTTACCCCACAGATACGCAGTATTTT. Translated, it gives CASSYPTDTQYF.

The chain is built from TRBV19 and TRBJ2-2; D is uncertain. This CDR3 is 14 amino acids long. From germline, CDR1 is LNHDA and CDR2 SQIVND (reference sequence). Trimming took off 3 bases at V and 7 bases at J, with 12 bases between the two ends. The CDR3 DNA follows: TGTGCCAGTAGTATCATTGACGTCGGCGGGGAGCTGTTTTTT. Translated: CASSIIDVGGELFF. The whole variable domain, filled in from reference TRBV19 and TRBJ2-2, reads DGGITQSPKYLFRKEGQNVTLSCEQNLNHDAMYWYRQDPGQGLRLIYYSQIVNDFQKGDIAEGYSVSREKKESFPLTVTSAQKNPTAFYLCASSIIDVGGELFFGEGSRLTVL.

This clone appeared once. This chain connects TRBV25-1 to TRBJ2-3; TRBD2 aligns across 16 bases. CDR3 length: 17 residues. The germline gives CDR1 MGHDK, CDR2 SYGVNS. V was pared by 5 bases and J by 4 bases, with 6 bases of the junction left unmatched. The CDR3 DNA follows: TGTGCCAGCAGTCCTCCGGGACTAGCGGGGGGGCCAGATACGCAGTATTTT. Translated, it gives CASSPPGLAGGPDTQYF.

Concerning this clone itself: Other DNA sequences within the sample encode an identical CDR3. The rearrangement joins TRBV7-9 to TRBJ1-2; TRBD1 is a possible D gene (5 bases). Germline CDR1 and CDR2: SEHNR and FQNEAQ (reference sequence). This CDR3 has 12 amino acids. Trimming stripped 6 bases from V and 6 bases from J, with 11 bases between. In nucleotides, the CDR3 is TGTGCCAGCAGTTCGGGGGGTGATGGCTACACCTTC. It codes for CASSSGGDGYTF. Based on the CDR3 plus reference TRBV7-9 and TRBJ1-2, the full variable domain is DTGVSQNPRHKITKRGQNVTFRCDPISEHNRLYWYRQTLGQGPEFLTYFQNEAQLEKSRLLSDRFSAERPKGSFSTLEIQRTEQGDSAMYLCASSSGGDGYTFGSGTRLTVV.

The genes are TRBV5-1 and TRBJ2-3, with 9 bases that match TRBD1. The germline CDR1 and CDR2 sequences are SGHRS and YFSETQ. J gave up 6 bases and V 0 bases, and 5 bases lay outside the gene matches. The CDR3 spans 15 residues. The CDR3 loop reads CASSLGTGAGDTQYF. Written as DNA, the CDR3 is TGCGCCAGCAGCTTGGGGACAGGGGCTGGGGATACGCAGTATTTT.

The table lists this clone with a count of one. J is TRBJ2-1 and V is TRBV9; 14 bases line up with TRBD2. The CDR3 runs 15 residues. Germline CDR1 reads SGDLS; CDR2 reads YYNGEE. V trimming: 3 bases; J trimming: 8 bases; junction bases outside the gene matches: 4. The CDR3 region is CASSAGTSGGDEQFF. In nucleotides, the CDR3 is TGTGCCAGCAGCGCAGGGACTAGCGGGGGAGATGAGCAGTTCTTC.

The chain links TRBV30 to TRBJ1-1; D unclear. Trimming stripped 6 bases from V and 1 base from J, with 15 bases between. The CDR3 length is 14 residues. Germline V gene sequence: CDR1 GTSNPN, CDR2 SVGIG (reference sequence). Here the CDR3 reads CACLCGWRNTEAFF. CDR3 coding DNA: TGTGCCTGCCTGTGTGGGTGGAGGAACACTGAAGCTTTCTTT. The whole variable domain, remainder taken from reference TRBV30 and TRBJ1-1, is SQTIHQWPATLVQPVGSPLSLECTVEGTSNPNLYWYRQAAGRGLQLLFYSVGIGQISSEVPQNLSASRPQDRQFILSSKKLLLSDSGFYLCACLCGWRNTEAFFGQGTRLTVV.

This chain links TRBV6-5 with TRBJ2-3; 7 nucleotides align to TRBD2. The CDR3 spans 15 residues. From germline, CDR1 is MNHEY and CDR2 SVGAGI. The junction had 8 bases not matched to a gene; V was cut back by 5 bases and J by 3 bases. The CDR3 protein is CASSPEAGWTDTQYF. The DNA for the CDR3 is TGTGCCAGCAGTCCTGAAGCGGGGTGGACAGATACGCAGTATTTT.

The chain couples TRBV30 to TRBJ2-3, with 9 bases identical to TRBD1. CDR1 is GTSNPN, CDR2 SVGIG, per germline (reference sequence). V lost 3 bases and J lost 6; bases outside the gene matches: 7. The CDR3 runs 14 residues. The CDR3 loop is CAWRVQGAVDTQYF. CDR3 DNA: TGTGCCTGGAGGGTACAGGGGGCCGTTGATACGCAGTATTTT.

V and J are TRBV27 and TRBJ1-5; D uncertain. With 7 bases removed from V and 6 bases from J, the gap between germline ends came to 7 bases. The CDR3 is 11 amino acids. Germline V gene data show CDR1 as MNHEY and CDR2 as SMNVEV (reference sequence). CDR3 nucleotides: TGTGCCAGCACCTTAAGTCAGCCCCAGCATTTT. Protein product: CASTLSQPQHF.

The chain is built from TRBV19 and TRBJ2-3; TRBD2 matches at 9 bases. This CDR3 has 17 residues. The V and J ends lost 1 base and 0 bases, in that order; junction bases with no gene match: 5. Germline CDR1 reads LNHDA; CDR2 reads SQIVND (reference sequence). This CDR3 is CASSIGSGGTSTDTQYF. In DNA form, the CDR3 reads TGTGCCAGTAGTATAGGTAGCGGGGGAACTAGCACAGATACGCAGTATTTT. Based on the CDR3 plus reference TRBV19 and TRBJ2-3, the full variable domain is DGGITQSPKYLFRKEGQNVTLSCEQNLNHDAMYWYRQDPGQGLRLIYYSQIVNDFQKGDIAEGYSVSREKKESFPLTVTSAQKNPTAFYLCASSIGSGGTSTDTQYFGPGTRLTVL.

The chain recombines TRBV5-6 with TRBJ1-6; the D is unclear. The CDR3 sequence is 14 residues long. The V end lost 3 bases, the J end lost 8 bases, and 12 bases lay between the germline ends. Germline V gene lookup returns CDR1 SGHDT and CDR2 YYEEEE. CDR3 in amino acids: CASSSTEGDSPLHF. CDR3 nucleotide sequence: TGTGCCAGCAGCTCAACCGAGGGAGATTCACCCCTCCACTTT.

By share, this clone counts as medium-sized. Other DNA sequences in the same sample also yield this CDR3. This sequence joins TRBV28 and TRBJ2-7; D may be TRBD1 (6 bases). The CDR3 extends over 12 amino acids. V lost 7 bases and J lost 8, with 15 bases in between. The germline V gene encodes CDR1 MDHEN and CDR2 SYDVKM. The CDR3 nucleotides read TGTGCCAGCACCCCGCCCAGGGGCAAGCAGTACTTC. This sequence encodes CASTPPRGKQYF.

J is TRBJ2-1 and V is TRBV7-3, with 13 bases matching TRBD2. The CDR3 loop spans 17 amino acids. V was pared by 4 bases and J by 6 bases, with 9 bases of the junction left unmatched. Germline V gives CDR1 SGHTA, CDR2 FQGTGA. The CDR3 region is CASSYPETSGGLNEQFF. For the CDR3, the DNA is TGTGCCAGCAGCTACCCCGAGACTAGCGGGGGGCTCAATGAGCAGTTCTTC. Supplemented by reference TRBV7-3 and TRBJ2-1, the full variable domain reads GAGVSQTPSNKVTEKGKYVELRCDPISGHTALYWYRQSLGQGPEFLIYFQGTGAADDSGLPNDRFFAVRPEGSVSTLKIQRTERGDSAVYLCASSYPETSGGLNEQFFGPGTRLTVL.

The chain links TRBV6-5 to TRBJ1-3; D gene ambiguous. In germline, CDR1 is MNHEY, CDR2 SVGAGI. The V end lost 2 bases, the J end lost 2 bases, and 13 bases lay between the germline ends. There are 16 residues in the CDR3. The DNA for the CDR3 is TGTGCCAGCAGTTACCCCCACCAGGCTACTGGAAACACCATATATTTT. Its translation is CASSYPHQATGNTIYF.

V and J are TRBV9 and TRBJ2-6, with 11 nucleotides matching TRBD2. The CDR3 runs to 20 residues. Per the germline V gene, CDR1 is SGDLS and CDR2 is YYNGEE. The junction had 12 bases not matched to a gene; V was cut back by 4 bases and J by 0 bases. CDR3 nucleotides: TGTGCCAGCAGCTCATTAGCGGGGGGGCTCATGAGCTCTGGGGCCAACGTCCTGACTTTC. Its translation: CASSSLAGGLMSSGANVLTF.

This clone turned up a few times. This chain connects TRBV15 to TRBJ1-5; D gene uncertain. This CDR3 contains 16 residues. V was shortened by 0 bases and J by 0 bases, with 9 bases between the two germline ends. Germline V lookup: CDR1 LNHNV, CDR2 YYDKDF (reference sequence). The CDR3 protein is CATSRDRWGSNQPQHF. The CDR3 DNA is TGTGCCACCAGCAGAGATCGATGGGGTAGCAATCAGCCCCAGCATTTT. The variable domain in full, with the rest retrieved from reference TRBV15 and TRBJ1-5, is DAMVIQNPRYQVTQFGKPVTLSCSQTLNHNVMYWYQQKSSQAPKLLFHYYDKDFNNEADTPDNFQSRRPNTSFCFLDIRSPGLGDTAMYLCATSRDRWGSNQPQHFGDGTRLSIL.